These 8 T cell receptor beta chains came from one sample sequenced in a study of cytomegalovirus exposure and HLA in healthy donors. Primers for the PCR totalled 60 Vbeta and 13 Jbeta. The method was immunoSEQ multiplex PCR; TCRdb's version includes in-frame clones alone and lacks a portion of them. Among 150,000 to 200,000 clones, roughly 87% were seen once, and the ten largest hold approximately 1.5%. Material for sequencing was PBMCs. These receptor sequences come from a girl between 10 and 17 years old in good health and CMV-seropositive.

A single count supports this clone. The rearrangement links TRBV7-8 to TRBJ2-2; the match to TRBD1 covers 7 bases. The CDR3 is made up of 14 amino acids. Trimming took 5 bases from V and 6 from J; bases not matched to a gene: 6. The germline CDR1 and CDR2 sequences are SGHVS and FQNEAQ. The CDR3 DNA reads TGTGCCAGCAGCACCCGACAGGGTCCCGGGGAGCTGTTTTTT. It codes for CASSTRQGPGELFF.

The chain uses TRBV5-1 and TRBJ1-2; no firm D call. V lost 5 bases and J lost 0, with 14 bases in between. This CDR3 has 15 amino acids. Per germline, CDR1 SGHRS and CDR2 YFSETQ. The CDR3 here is CASRPGRGANYGYTF. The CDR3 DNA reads TGCGCCAGCAGACCTGGACGGGGAGCTAACTATGGCTACACCTTC.

The chain's CDR3 is CATSRGDKDYNEQFF. The CDR3 DNA reads as TGTGCCACCAGCAGAGGGGACAAGGATTACAATGAGCAGTTCTTC. The chain couples TRBV15 to TRBJ2-1, with D maybe TRBD1 (6 bases). The CDR3 runs 15 residues. Germline lookup yields CDR1 LNHNV and CDR2 YYDKDF (reference sequence). V lost 1 base, J lost 4 bases, and 11 bases lay in between. The complete variable domain, with remaining parts taken from reference TRBV15 and TRBJ2-1, reads DAMVIQNPRYQVTQFGKPVTLSCSQTLNHNVMYWYQQKSSQAPKLLFHYYDKDFNNEADTPDNFQSRRPNTSFCFLDIRSPGLGDTAMYLCATSRGDKDYNEQFFGPGTRLTVL.

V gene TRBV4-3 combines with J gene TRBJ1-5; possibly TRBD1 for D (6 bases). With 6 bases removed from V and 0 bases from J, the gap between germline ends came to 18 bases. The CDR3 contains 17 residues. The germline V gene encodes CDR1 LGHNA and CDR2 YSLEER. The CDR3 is CASSPSHAGASNQPQHF. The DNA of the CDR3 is TGCGCCAGCAGTCCCTCCCATGCAGGGGCTAGCAATCAGCCCCAGCATTTT.

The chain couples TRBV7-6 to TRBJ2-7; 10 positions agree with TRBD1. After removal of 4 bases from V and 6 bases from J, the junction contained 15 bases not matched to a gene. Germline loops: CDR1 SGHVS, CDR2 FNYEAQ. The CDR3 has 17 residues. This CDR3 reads CASSSPRAGTGESEQYF. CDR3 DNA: TGTGCCAGCAGCTCTCCAAGAGCCGGGACAGGGGAAAGCGAGCAGTACTTC.

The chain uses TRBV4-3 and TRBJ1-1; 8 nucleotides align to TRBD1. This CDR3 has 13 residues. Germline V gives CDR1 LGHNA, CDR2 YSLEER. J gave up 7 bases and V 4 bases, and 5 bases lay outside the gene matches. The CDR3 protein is CASSPQQGGEAFF. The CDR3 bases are TGCGCCAGCAGCCCACAACAGGGGGGTGAAGCTTTCTTT.

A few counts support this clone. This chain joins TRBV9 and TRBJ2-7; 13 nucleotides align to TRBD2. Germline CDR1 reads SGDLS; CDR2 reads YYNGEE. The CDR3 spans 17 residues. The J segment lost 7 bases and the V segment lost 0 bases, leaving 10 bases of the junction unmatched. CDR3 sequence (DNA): TGTGCCAGCAGCGTAGACCCCTGGGGACTAGCGGGGCGTGAGCAGTACTTC. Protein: CASSVDPWGLAGREQYF.

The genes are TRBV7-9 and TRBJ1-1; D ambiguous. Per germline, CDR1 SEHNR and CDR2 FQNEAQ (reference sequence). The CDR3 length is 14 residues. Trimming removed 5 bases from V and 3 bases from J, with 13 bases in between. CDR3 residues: CASSTALRDTEAFF. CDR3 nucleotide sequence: TGTGCCAGCAGCACCGCCCTGCGGGACACTGAAGCTTTCTTT.